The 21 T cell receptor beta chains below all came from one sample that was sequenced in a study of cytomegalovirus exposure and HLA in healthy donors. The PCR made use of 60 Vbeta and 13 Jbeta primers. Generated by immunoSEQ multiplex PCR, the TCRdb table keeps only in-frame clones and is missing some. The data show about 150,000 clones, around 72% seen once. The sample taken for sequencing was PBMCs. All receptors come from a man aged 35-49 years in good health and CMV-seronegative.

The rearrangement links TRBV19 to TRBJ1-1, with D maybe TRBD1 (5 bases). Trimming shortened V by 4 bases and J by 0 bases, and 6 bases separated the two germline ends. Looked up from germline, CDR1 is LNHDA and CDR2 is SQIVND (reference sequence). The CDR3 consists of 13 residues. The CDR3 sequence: CASSTGMNTEAFF. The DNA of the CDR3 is TGTGCCAGTAGTACAGGGATGAACACTGAAGCTTTCTTT.

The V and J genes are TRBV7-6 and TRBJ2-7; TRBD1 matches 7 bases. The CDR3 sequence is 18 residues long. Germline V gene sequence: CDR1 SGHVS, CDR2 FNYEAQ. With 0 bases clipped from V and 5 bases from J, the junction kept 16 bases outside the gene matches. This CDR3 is CASSLAPGQGQPPDEQYF. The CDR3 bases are TGTGCCAGCAGCTTAGCGCCGGGGCAGGGACAGCCTCCAGACGAGCAGTACTTC.

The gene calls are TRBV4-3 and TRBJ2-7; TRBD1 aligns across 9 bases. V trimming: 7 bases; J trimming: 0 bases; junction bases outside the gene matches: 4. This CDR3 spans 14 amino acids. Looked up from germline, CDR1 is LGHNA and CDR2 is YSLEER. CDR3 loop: CASTPGQGSYEQYF. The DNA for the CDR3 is TGCGCCAGCACCCCGGGACAGGGCTCCTACGAGCAGTACTTC.

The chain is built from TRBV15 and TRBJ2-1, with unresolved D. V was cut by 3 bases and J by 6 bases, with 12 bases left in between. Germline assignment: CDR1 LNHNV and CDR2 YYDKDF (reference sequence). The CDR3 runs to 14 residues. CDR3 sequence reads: CATSSHDSTNEQFF. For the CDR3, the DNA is TGTGCCACCAGCAGCCATGACTCTACCAATGAGCAGTTCTTC. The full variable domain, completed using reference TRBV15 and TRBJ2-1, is DAMVIQNPRYQVTQFGKPVTLSCSQTLNHNVMYWYQQKSSQAPKLLFHYYDKDFNNEADTPDNFQSRRPNTSFCFLDIRSPGLGDTAMYLCATSSHDSTNEQFFGPGTRLTVL.

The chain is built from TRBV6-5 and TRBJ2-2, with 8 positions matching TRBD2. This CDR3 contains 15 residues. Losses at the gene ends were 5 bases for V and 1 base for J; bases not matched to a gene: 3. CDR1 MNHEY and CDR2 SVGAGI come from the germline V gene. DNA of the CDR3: TGTGCCAGCAGTAGGGGACTAGTGAACACCGGGGAGCTGTTTTTT. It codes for CASSRGLVNTGELFF.

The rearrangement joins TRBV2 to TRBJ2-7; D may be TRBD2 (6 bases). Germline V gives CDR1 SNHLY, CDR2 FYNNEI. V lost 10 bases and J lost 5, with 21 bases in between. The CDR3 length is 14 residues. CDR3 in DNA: TGTGCCAACTCGACTTTTCGGGAGAGGAACGAGCAGTACTTC. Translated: CANSTFRERNEQYF.

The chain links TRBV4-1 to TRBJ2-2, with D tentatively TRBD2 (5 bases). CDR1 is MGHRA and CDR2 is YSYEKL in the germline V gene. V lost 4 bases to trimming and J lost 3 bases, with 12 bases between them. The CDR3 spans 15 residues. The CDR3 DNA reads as TGCGCCAGCAGCCGAGCACTAGACTACACCGGGGAGCTGTTTTTT. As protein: CASSRALDYTGELFF.

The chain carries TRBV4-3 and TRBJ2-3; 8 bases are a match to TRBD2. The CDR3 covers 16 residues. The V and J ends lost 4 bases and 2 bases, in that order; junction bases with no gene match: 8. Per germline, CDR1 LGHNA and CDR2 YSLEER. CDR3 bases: TGCGCCAGCAGCCTTCACCACGGGAGGGCCACAGATACGCAGTATTTT. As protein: CASSLHHGRATDTQYF.

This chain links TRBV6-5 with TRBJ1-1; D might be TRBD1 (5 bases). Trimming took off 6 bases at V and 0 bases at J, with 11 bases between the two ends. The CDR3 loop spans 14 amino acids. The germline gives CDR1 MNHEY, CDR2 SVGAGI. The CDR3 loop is CASSRAKMNTEAFF. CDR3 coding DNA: TGTGCCAGCAGCAGGGCGAAGATGAACACTGAAGCTTTCTTT.

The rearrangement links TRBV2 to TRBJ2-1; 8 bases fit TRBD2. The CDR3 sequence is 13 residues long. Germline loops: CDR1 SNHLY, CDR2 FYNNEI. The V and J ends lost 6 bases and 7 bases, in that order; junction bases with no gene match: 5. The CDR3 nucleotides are TGTGCCAGCAGGCCTATAGCGGGGAATGAGCAGTTCTTC. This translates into CASRPIAGNEQFF.

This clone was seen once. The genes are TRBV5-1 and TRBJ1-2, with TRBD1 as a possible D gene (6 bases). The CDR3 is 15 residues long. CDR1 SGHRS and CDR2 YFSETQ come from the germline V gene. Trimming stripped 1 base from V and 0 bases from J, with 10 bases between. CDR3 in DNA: TGCGCCAGCAGCTTGTTACAGGGACCTAACTATGGCTACACCTTC. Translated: CASSLLQGPNYGYTF.

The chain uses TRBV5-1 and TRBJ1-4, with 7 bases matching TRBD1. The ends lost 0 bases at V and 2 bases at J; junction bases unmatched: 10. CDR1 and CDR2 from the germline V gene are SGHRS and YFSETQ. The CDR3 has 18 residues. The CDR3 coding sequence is TGCGCCAGCAGCTTGGCCGAGGCAGGGGGTGTCACTAATGAAAAACTGTTTTTT. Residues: CASSLAEAGGVTNEKLFF.

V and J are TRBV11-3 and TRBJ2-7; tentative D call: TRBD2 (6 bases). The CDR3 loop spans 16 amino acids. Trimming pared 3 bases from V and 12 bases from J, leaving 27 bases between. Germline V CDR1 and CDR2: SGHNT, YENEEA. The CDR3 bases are TGTGCCAGCAGCTTCCAGGAGGGGCGGGTCCTCCCCTCGGCGTACTTC. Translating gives CASSFQEGRVLPSAYF.

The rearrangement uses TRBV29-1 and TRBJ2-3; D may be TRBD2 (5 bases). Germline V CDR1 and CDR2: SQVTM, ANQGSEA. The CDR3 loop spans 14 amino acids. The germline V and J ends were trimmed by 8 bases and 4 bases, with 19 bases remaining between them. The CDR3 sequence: CSSTLAYDSDTQYF. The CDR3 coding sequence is TGCAGCTCCACTCTAGCATACGATTCAGATACGCAGTATTTT.

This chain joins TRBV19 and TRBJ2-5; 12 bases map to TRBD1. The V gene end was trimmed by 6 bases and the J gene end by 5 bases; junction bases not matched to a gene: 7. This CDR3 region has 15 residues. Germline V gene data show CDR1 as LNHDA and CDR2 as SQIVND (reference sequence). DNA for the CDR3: TGTGCCAGTAGGCCACGGGACAGGGGGCGGGAGACCCAGTACTTC. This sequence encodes CASRPRDRGRETQYF.

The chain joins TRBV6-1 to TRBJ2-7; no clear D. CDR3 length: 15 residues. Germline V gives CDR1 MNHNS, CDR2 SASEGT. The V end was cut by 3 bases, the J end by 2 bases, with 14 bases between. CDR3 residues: CASSDGPGLTYEQYF. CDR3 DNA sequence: TGTGCCAGCAGTGATGGGCCCGGCCTCACCTACGAGCAGTACTTC.

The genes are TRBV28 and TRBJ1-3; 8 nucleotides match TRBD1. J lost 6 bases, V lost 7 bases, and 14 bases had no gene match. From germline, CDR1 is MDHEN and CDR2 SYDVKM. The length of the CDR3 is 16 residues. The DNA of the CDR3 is TGTGCCAGCAATTATGGTGGGACAGGCAAGAAAAACACCATATATTTT. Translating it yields CASNYGGTGKKNTIYF.

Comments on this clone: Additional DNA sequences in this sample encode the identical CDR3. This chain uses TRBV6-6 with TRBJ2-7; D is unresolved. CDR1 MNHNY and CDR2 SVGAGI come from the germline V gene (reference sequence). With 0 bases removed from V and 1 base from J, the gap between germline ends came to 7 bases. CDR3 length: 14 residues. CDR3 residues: CASSYSSVSYEQYF. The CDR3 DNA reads TGTGCCAGCAGTTACTCGTCCGTGTCCTACGAGCAGTACTTC.

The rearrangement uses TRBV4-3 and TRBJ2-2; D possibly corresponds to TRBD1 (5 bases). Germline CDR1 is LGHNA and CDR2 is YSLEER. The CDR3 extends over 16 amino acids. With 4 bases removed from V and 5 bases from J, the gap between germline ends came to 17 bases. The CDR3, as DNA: TGCGCCAGCAGCCCTCACACTCTCCCAGGGACCGGGGAGCTGTTTTTT. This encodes CASSPHTLPGTGELFF.

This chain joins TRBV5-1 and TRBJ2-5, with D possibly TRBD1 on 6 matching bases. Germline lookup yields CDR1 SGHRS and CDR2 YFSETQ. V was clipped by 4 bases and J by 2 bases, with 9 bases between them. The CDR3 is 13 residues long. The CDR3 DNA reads TGCGCCAGCAGCAGGGACATTCAAGAGACCCAGTACTTC. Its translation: CASSRDIQETQYF. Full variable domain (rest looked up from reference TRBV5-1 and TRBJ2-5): KAGVTQTPRYLIKTRGQQVTLSCSPISGHRSVSWYQQTPGQGLQFLFEYFSETQRNKGNFPGRFSGRQFSNSRSEMNVSTLELGDSALYLCASSRDIQETQYFGPGTRLLVL.

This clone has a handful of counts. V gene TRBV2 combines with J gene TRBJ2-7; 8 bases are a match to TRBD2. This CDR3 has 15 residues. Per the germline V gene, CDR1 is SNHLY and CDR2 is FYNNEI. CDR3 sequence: CSSGAGEVGAYEQYF. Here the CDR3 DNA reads TGTTCCTCGGGAGCGGGAGAAGTGGGAGCCTACGAGCAGTACTTC.